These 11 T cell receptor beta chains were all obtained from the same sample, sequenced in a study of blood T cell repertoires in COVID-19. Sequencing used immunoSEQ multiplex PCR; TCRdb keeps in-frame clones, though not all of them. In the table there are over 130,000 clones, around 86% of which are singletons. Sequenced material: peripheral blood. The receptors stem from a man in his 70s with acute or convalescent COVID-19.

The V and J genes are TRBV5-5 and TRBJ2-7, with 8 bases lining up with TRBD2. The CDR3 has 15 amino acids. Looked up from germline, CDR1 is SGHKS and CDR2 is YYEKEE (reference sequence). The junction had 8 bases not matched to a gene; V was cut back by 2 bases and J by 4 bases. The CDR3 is CASSLAGDFIYEQYF. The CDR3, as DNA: TGTGCCAGCAGCTTAGCGGGGGATTTTATTTACGAGCAGTACTTC.

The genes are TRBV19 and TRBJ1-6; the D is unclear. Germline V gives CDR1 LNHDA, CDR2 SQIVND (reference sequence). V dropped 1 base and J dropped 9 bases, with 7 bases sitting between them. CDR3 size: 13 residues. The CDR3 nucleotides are TGTGCCAGTAGTATAGCGGCGGGTTCACCCCTCCACTTT. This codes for CASSIAAGSPLHF.

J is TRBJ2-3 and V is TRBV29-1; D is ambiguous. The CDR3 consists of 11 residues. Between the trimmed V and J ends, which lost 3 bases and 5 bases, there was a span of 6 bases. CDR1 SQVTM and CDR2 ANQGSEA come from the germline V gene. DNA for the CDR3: TGCAGCGTTGATGCCAGAGATACGCAGTATTTT. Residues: CSVDARDTQYF.

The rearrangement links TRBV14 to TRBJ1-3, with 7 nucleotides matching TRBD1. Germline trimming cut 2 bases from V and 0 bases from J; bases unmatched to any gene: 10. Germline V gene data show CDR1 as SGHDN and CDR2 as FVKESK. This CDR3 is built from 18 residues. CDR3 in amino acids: CASSQLRTGRGSGNTIYF. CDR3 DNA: TGTGCCAGCAGCCAACTCCGGACAGGAAGAGGCTCTGGAAACACCATATATTTT.

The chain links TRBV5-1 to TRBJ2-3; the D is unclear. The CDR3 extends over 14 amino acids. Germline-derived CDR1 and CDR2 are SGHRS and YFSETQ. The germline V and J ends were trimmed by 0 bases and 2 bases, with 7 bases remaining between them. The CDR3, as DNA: TGCGCCAGCAGCTTGGGCCTACCCACAGATACGCAGTATTTT. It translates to CASSLGLPTDTQYF.

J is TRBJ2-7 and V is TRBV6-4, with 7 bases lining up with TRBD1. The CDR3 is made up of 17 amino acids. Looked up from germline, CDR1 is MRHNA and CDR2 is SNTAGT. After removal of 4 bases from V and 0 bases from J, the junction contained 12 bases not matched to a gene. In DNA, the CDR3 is TGTGCCAGCAGTGGATCTTACCGACAGGGAAGCTCCTACGAGCAGTACTTC. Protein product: CASSGSYRQGSSYEQYF.

The CDR3 region has the DNA TGTGCCAGCAGTGAAGGACTAGCGGGAAACAATGAGCAGTTCTTC. It specifies CASSEGLAGNNEQFF. The J gene is TRBJ2-1, the V gene TRBV2, with TRBD2 identical over 11 bases. Germline CDR1 and CDR2: SNHLY and FYNNEI. The CDR3 is made up of 15 amino acids. V lost 1 base, J lost 5 bases, and 1 base stayed unmatched.

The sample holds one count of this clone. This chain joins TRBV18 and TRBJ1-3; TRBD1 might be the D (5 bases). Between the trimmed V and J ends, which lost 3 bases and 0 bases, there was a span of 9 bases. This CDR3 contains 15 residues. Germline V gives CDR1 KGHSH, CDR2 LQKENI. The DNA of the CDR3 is TGTGCCAGCTCACCCGGAGGGGACTCTGGAAACACCATATATTTT. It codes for CASSPGGDSGNTIYF.

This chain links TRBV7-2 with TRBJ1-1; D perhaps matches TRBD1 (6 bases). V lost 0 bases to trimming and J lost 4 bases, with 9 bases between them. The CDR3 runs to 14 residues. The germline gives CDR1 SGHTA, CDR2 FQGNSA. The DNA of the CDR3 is TGTGCCAGCAGCTTAGCGGGGGGGGCCACTGAAGCTTTCTTT. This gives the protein CASSLAGGATEAFF.

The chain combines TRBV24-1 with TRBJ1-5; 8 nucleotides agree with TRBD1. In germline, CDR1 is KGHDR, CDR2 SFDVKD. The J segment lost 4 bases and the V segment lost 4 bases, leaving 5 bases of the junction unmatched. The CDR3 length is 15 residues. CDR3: CATSEQGAWNQPQHF. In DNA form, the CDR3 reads TGTGCCACCAGTGAGCAGGGGGCCTGGAATCAGCCCCAGCATTTT.

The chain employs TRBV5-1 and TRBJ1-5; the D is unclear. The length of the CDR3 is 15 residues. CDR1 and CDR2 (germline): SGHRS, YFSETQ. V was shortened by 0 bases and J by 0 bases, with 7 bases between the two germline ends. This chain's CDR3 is CASSLDGNSNQPQHF. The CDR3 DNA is TGCGCCAGCAGCTTGGACGGGAATAGCAATCAGCCCCAGCATTTT. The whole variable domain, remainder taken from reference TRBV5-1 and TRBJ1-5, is KAGVTQTPRYLIKTRGQQVTLSCSPISGHRSVSWYQQTPGQGLQFLFEYFSETQRNKGNFPGRFSGRQFSNSRSEMNVSTLELGDSALYLCASSLDGNSNQPQHFGDGTRLSIL.